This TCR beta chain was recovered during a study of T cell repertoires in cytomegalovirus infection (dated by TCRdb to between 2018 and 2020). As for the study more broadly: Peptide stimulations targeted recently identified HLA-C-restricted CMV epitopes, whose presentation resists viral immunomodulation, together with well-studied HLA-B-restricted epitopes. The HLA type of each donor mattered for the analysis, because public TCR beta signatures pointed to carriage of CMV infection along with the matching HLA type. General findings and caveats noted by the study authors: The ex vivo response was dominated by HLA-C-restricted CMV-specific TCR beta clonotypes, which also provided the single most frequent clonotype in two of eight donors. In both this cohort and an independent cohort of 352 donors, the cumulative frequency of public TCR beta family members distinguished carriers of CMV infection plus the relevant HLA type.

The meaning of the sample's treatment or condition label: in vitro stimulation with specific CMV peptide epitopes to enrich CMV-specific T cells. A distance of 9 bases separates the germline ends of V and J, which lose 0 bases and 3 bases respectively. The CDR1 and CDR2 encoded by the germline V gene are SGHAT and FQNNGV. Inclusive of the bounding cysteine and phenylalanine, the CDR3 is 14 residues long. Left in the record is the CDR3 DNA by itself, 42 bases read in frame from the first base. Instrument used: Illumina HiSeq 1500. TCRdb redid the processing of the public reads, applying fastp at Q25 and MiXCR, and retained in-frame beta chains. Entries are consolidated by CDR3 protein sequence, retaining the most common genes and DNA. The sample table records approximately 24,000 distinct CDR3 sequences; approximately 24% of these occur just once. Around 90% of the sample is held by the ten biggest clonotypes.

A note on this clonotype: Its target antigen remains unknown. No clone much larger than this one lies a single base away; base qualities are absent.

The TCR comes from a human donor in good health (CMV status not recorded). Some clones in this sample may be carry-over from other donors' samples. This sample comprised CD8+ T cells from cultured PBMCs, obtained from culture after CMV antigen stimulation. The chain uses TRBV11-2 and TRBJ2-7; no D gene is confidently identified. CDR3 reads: CASSLDPSFYEQYF. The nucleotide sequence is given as TGTGCCAGCAGCTTAGACCCTAGTTTCTACGAGCAGTACTTC.